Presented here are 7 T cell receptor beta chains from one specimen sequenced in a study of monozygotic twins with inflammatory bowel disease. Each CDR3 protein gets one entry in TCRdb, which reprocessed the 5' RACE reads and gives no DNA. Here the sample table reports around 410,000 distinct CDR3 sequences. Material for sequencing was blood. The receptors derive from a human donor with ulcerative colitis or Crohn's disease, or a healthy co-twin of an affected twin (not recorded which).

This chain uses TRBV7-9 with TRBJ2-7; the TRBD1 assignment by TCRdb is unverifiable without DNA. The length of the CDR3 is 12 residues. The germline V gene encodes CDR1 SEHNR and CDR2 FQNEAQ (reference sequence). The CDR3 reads CASSRDGYEQYF.

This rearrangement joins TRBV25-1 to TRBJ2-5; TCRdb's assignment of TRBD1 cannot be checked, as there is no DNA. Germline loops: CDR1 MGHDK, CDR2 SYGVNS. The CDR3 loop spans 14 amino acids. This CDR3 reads CASSGRQNQETQYF.

CDR3 in amino acids: CASSFRRATGRSVGVNTIYF. This chain connects TRBV12-3 or TRBV12-4 to TRBJ1-3. The CDR3 has 20 residues.

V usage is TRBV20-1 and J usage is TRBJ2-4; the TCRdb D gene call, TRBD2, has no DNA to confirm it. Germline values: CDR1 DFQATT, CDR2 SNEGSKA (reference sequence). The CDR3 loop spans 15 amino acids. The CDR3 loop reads CSARGTSGSQNIQYF.

CDR3 sequence: CASSQDSLGASGNTIYF. The rearrangement joins TRBV4-3 to TRBJ1-3; the D gene TCRdb calls, TRBD1, cannot be checked with no DNA. Germline assignment: CDR1 LGHNA and CDR2 YSLEER. The length of the CDR3 is 17 residues.

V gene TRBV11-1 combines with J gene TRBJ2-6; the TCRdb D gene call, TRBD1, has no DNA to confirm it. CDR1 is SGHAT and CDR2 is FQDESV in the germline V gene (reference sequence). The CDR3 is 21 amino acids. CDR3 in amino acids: CASSFASSRDSISSGANVLTF.

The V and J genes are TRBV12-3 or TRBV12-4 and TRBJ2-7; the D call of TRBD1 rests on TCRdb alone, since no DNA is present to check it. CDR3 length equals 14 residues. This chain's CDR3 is CASSFSGKSDEQYF.